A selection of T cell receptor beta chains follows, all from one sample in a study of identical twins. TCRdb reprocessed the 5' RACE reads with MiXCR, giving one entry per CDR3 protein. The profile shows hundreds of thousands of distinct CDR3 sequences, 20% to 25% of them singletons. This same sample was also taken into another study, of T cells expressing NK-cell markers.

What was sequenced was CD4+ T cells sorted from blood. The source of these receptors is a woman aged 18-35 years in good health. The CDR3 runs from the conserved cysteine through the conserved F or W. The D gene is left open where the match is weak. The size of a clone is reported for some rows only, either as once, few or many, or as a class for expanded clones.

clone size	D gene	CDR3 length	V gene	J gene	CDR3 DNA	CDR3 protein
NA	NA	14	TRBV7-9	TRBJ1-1	TGTGCCAGCAGCTTACCGGGGGTGGACACTGAAGCTTTCTTT	CASSLPGVDTEAFF
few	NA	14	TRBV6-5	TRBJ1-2	TGTGCCAGCAGTTTCCGTGGTCAACGGTATGGCTACACCTTC	CASSFRGQRYGYTF
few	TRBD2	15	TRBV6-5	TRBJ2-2	TGTGCCAGCAGTTACTCCAGCGGGAGGGCGCAGGAGCTGTTTTTT	CASSYSSGRAQELFF
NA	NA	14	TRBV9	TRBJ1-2	TGTGCCAGCAGCCTCGGGATGGGGTCCGATGGCTACACCTTC	CASSLGMGSDGYTF
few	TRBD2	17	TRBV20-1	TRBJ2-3	TGCAGTGCTAGAGATTATTACCTAGCGGGGTCCACAGATACGCAGTATTTT	CSARDYYLAGSTDTQYF
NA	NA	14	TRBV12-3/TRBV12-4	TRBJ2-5	TGTGCCAGCAGTTTGGTTCGTGCACAAGAGACCCAGTACTTC	CASSLVRAQETQYF
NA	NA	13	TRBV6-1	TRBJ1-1	TGTGCCAGCAGTGAAGACAGGGCCACTGAAGCTTTCTTT	CASSEDRATEAFF
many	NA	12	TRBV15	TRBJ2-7	TGTGCCACCAGCAGAGATTTTCAGGCGCAGTACTTC	CATSRDFQAQYF
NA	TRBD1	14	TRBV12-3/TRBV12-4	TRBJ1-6	TGTGCCAGCAGTTTTCGGACAGGGAATTCACCCCTCCACTTT	CASSFRTGNSPLHF
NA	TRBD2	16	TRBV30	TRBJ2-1	TGTGCCTGGAGTGCCCCTCTAGCGGGATCCTACAATGAGCAGTTCTTC	CAWSAPLAGSYNEQFF
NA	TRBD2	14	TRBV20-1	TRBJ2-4	TGCAGTGCTAGAGATCAAGGGACTAGCAACATTCAGTACTTC	CSARDQGTSNIQYF
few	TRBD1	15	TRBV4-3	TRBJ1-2	TGCGCCAGCAGCCAAGCGGACAGGGGAAACTATGGCTACACCTTC	CASSQADRGNYGYTF
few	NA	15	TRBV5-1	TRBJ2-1	TGCGCCAGCAGCTTAAGGCTTGACTCCTACAATGAGCAGTTCTTC	CASSLRLDSYNEQFF